The T cell receptor (beta chain) described here comes from a study of T-cell reconstitution after alpha-beta-depleted transplantation in children. Findings and limits, study-wide: Several hundred expanded graft clones reportedly were the source of alpha-beta T cells about two months after transplant. Surviving recipient T cells and thymic progenitors produced the high day-60 TCRbeta diversity seen in some patients. The main origin of T-cell counts and diversity one year after transplant was newly produced T cells.

Per germline, CDR1 MGHDK and CDR2 SYGVNS. CDR3 length: 14 residues. This clonotype was seen a few times. The antigen is undetermined. Relative to the germline gene, one junction end is altered; a read error may explain this. For TCRbeta, the library was prepared with unique molecular identifiers. TCRdb re-analysed the PCR reads in MiXCR, keeping a single row per CDR3 protein. The sample consists of about 420,000 distinct CDR3 sequences, roughly 17% of them appearing once. The sample was PBMCs, mostly from graft donor cells, taken 360 days after TCRalphabeta/CD19-depleted stem cell transplant. The chain links TRBV25-1 to TRBJ2-1; possibly TRBD2 for D (6 bases). This sequence originates from a boy under two years old who had a stem cell transplant for Wiskott-Aldrich syndrome, so the T cells may come from the graft donor. CDR3 region: CASRESGESYEQFF. CDR3 DNA sequence: TGTGCCAGCAGAGAATCGGGAGAAAGTTATGAGCAGTTCTTC.